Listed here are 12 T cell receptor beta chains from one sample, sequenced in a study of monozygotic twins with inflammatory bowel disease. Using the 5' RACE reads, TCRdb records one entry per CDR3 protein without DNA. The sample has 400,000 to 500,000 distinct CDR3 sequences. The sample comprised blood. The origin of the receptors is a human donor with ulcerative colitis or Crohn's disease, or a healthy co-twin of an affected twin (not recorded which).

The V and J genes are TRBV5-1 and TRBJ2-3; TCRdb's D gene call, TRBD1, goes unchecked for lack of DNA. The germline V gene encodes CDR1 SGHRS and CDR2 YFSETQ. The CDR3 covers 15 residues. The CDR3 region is CASSLPGTDTDTQYF.

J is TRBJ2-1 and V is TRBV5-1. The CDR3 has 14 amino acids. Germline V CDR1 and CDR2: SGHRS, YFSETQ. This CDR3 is CASRFFAAQNEQFF. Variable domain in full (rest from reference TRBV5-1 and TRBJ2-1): KAGVTQTPRYLIKTRGQQVTLSCSPISGHRSVSWYQQTPGQGLQFLFEYFSETQRNKGNFPGRFSGRQFSNSRSEMNVSTLELGDSALYLCASRFFAAQNEQFFGPGTRLTVL.

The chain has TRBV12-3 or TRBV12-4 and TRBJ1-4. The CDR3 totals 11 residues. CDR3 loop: CASSFGPKLFF.

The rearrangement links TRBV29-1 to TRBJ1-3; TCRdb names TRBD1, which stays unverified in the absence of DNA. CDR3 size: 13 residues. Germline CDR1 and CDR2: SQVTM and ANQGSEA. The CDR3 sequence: CSVMDSPGNTIYF.

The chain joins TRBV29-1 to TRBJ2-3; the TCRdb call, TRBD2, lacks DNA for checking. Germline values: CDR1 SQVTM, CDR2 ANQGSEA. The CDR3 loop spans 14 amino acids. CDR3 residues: CSVKTSGGADTQYF.

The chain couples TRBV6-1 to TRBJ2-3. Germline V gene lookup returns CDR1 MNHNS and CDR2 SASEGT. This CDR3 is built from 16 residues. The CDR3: CASSQLGAPRTDTQYF.

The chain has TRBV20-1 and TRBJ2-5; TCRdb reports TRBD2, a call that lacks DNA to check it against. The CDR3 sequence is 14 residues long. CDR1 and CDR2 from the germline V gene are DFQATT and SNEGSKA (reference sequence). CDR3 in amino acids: CSARDGLAEETQYF.

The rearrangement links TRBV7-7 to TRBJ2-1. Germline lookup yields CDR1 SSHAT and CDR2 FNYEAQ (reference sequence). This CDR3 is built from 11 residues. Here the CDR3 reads CASSQGREKVF.

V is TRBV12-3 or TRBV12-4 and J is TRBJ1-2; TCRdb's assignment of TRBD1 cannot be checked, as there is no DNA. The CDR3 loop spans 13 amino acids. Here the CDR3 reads CASSLRQQDGYTF.

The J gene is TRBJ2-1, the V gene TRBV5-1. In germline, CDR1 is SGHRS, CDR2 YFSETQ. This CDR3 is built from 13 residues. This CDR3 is CASSQSSYNEQFF.

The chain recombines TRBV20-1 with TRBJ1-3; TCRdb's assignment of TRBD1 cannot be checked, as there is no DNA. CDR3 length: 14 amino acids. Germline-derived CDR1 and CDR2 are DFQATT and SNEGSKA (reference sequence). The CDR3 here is CSARDGTGSLNIYF.

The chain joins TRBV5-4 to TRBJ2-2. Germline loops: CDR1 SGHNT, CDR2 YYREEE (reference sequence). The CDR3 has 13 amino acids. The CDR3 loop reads CASSLDNTGELFF.